A selection of T cell receptor beta chains follows, all from one sample in a study of post-analysis software for immune sequencing data. TCRdb processed the PCR reads anew with MiXCR; each CDR3 protein has one entry. The data show more than 500,000 distinct CDR3 sequences, roughly 34% seen once. Sequenced: blood. These receptors came from a girl under 18 with multiple sclerosis. Each CDR3 is given with its conserved first and last residue. The D gene is left open where the match is weak. Only some rows state a clone size, as once, few, many or a class for expanded clones.

abundance	v_gene	j_gene	d_gene	CDR3aa	CDR3nt
NA	TRBV6-1	TRBJ2-3	TRBD2	CASPRGAGTDTQYF	TGTGCCAGTCCGCGGGGGGCCGGCACAGATACGCAGTATTTT
NA	TRBV14	TRBJ1-4	NA	CASSPWGNEKLFF	TGTGCCAGCAGCCCTTGGGGGAATGAAAAACTGTTTTTT
NA	TRBV7-2	TRBJ2-1	TRBD2	CASSLELAGGHVQFF	TGTGCCAGCAGCTTAGAACTAGCGGGGGGTCATGTGCAGTTCTTC
NA	TRBV18	TRBJ1-1	NA	CASSPQGRGRVEREAFF	TGTGCCAGCTCACCACAGGGCAGGGGAAGGGTTGAGCGTGAAGCTTTCTTT
NA	TRBV4-1	TRBJ1-1	NA	CASSQERGLSEAFF	TGCGCCAGCAGCCAAGAACGAGGGTTGAGTGAAGCTTTCTTT
NA	TRBV20-1	TRBJ2-5	NA	CSARDLNPRTERKETQYF	TGCAGTGCTAGAGACTTAAACCCGAGGACAGAGAGGAAGGAGACCCAGTACTTC
NA	TRBV10-3	TRBJ1-1	NA	CAISGGDTEAFF	TGTGCCATCAGTGGGGGGGACACAGAAGCTTTCTTT
many	TRBV5-1	TRBJ2-5	NA	CASSNQETQYF	TGCGCCAGCAGCAACCAAGAGACCCAGTACTTC
NA	TRBV20-1	TRBJ2-7	NA	CSAQWERYEQYF	TGCAGTGCCCAGTGGGAACGCTACGAGCAGTACTTC
few	TRBV7-3	TRBJ2-7	NA	CASSWRPLDYEQYF	TGTGCCAGCAGCTGGCGACCTTTAGACTACGAGCAGTACTTC
NA	TRBV9	TRBJ2-5	TRBD2	CASSPQSTSGSETQYF	TGTGCCAGCAGCCCCCAGTCCACTAGCGGGTCCGAGACCCAGTACTTC
few	TRBV28	TRBJ2-3	TRBD2	CASSLSRKGRGGTDTQYF	TGTGCCAGCAGTTTATCACGCAAGGGGCGGGGGGGCACAGATACGCAGTATTTT
few	TRBV20-1	TRBJ1-6	NA	CSASSRQKNSPLHF	TGCAGTGCTAGTTCCCGACAGAAAAATTCACCCCTCCACTTT
few	TRBV9	TRBJ2-3	NA	CASSALSGNTQYF	TGTGCCAGCAGCGCCTTATCTGGAAATACGCAGTATTTT
many	TRBV29-1	TRBJ1-1	NA	CSVGTGSTEAFF	TGCAGCGTTGGCACAGGGTCCACTGAAGCTTTCTTT
few	TRBV20-1	TRBJ2-1	TRBD2	CSASPGGAYNEQFF	TGCAGTGCTAGTCCGGGGGGGGCATACAATGAGCAGTTCTTC
NA	TRBV20-1	TRBJ2-5	NA	CSAIWTPPSETQYF	TGCAGTGCTATTTGGACCCCTCCATCGGAGACCCAGTACTTC
NA	TRBV6-5	TRBJ1-2	NA	CASSFRQADRGYTF	TGTGCCAGCAGTTTCCGACAGGCGGACCGTGGCTACACCTTC
NA	TRBV7-9	TRBJ2-7	TRBD1	CASTPLTQGPNYEQYF	TGTGCCAGCACCCCTCTGACACAGGGGCCCAACTACGAGCAGTACTTC
few	TRBV29-1	TRBJ1-2	NA	CSVQDPTHLIYGYTF	TGCAGCGTGCAAGACCCCACTCACTTAATCTATGGCTACACCTTC
NA	TRBV15	TRBJ1-1	NA	CATSRPRGQNTEAFF	TGTGCCACCAGCAGACCACGGGGTCAGAACACTGAAGCTTTCTTT
few	TRBV7-2	TRBJ1-2	NA	CASSFLPRDGYTF	TGTGCCAGCAGCTTTCTCCCGAGGGATGGCTACACCTTC
NA	TRBV6-1	TRBJ1-1	NA	CASSGFSTGTEAFF	TGTGCCAGCAGTGGGTTTTCGACTGGAACTGAAGCTTTCTTT
NA	TRBV7-9	TRBJ2-5	NA	CASSSGVSDQETQYF	TGTGCCAGCAGCTCAGGGGTCTCAGACCAAGAGACCCAGTACTTC
NA	TRBV20-1	TRBJ2-3	NA	CSASRGNTGDTQYF	TGCAGCGCCAGTCGCGGGAATACCGGGGATACGCAGTATTTT
NA	TRBV15	TRBJ1-5	TRBD1	CATSRAQRQGEHF	TGTGCCACCAGCAGAGCCCAAAGACAGGGAGAGCATTTT
NA	TRBV10-3	TRBJ2-3	NA	CAISEGAPDTQYF	TGTGCCATCAGTGAGGGGGCCCCAGATACGCAGTATTTT
NA	TRBV20-1	TRBJ1-1	NA	CSARGFRGAWGTEAFF	TGCAGTGCTAGGGGCTTTAGGGGGGCCTGGGGCACTGAAGCTTTCTTT
few	TRBV7-9	TRBJ1-2	NA	CASSSEHPLLGYTF	TGTGCCAGCAGCTCAGAACACCCCCTTTTAGGCTACACCTTC
NA	TRBV12-3/TRBV12-4	TRBJ1-2	NA	CASTGENYGYTF	TGTGCCAGCACTGGAGAAAACTATGGCTACACCTTC
few	TRBV2	TRBJ2-7	TRBD2	CASSEAETSPYEQYF	TGTGCCAGCAGTGAAGCTGAGACTAGCCCCTACGAGCAGTACTTC
NA	TRBV6-6	TRBJ1-2	NA	CASSFGTRTSYGYTF	TGTGCCAGCAGTTTCGGGACCCGTACCTCCTATGGCTACACCTTC
NA	TRBV9	TRBJ1-2	NA	CASSGGGVGYTF	TGTGCCAGCAGCGGAGGAGGGGTTGGCTACACCTTC
NA	TRBV5-1	TRBJ2-7	TRBD1	CASSPRTGTAYEQYF	TGCGCCAGCAGCCCTAGGACAGGGACAGCCTACGAGCAGTACTTC
NA	TRBV11-2	TRBJ2-3	NA	CASSPLARRTDTQYF	TGTGCCAGCAGCCCGTTAGCGAGGCGCACAGATACGCAGTATTTT
once	TRBV20-1	TRBJ1-4	NA	CSVSPATNEKPFF	TGCAGTGTCAGCCCTGCAACTAATGAAAAACCGTTTTTT
NA	TRBV29-1	TRBJ2-1	TRBD1	CSVDSTLGTGDNEQFF	TGCAGCGTTGACTCCACCCTGGGGACAGGGGATAATGAGCAGTTCTTC
NA	TRBV5-1	TRBJ1-1	NA	CASSLVVGTEAFF	TGCGCCAGCAGCTTGGTAGTGGGCACTGAAGCTTTCTTT
few	TRBV20-1	TRBJ2-3	NA	CSARNPRRLSTDTQYF	TGCAGTGCTAGAAACCCACGTAGGTTAAGCACAGATACGCAGTATTTT
few	TRBV5-1	TRBJ2-1	NA	CASSSEDFYNEQFF	TGCGCCAGCAGCTCTGAGGACTTTTACAATGAGCAGTTCTTC
NA	TRBV20-1	TRBJ2-6	NA	CSAWDEDSGANVLTF	TGCAGTGCCTGGGACGAAGACTCCGGGGCCAACGTCCTGACTTTC
NA	TRBV7-9	TRBJ2-1	NA	CASSLEPDYLGEQFF	TGTGCCAGCAGCTTAGAACCGGACTACCTTGGCGAACAGTTCTTC
few	TRBV5-1	TRBJ2-3	TRBD2	CASSTGTSGAQDTQYF	TGCGCCAGCTCTACCGGGACTAGCGGGGCCCAAGATACGCAGTATTTT
NA	TRBV5-5	TRBJ2-2	NA	CASSVRVSSTGELFF	TGTGCCAGCAGCGTGAGAGTATCGAGCACCGGGGAGCTGTTTTTT
few	TRBV3-1	TRBJ1-2	NA	CASSQGGPSGYTF	TGTGCCAGCAGCCAAGGCGGGCCATCAGGCTACACCTTC
NA	TRBV29-1	TRBJ2-5	NA	CSVVGGRETQYF	TGCAGCGTTGTAGGGGGACGAGAGACCCAGTACTTC
few	TRBV6-1	TRBJ2-5	TRBD2	CASSEVLAGGQETQYF	TGTGCCAGCAGTGAAGTTCTAGCGGGGGGCCAAGAGACCCAGTACTTC
few	TRBV6-6	TRBJ2-2	NA	CASNLNTGELFF	TGTGCCAGCAACCTTAACACCGGGGAGCTGTTTTTT
few	TRBV10-3	TRBJ2-7	NA	CAISVGGSYEQYF	TGTGCCATCAGTGTTGGGGGCTCCTACGAGCAGTACTTC
NA	TRBV7-9	TRBJ2-5	TRBD1	CASSARDRGEETQYF	TGTGCCAGCAGCGCACGGGACAGGGGAGAAGAGACCCAGTACTTC
NA	TRBV12-3/TRBV12-4	TRBJ2-3	NA	CANSYSGADTEYF	TGTGCCAACAGTTATAGTGGGGCAGATACGGAGTATTTT
NA	TRBV4-1	TRBJ1-6	NA	CASGNTGTADNSPLHF	TGCGCCAGCGGTAATACCGGGACGGCAGATAATTCACCCCTCCACTTT
NA	TRBV15	TRBJ2-7	TRBD1	CATSRGDRAFYEQYF	TGTGCCACCAGCAGAGGGGACAGGGCCTTCTACGAGCAGTACTTC